Below, 27 T cell receptor beta chains from the same sample are listed, as sequenced in a study of blood T cell repertoires in COVID-19. TCRdb's table, derived via immunoSEQ multiplex PCR, lists solely in-frame clones and lacks some. The table shows approximately 290,000 clones, with about 93% occurring only once. Sequencing input: PBMCs or T cells enriched from blood (not recorded which). Receptor source: a woman aged 25-40 years who had recovered from COVID-19.

This sequence joins TRBV30 and TRBJ1-4, with 8 bases aligning to TRBD1. Germline V lookup: CDR1 GTSNPN, CDR2 SVGIG (reference sequence). The CDR3 length is 15 residues. V lost 1 base, J lost 5 bases, and 6 bases stayed unmatched. CDR3 sequence reads: CAWSASGGPNEKLFF. The CDR3 DNA follows: TGTGCCTGGAGTGCCTCAGGGGGCCCCAATGAAAAACTGTTTTTT.

The CDR3 region is CASSAGPVNYGYTF. CDR3 DNA sequence: TGTGCCAGCAGCGCAGGCCCGGTTAACTATGGCTACACCTTC. The rearrangement links TRBV7-8 to TRBJ1-2; D unresolved. Trimming cost V 5 bases and J 1 base, with 11 bases left between them. CDR3 length equals 14 residues. CDR1 and CDR2 from the germline V gene are SGHVS and FQNEAQ.

This chain uses TRBV28 with TRBJ1-4; 8 bases map to TRBD1. The CDR3 covers 15 residues. CDR1 and CDR2 (germline): MDHEN, SYDVKM. The V and J ends lost 10 bases and 9 bases, in that order; junction bases with no gene match: 16. CDR3: CATSDSTGASKKLFF. As DNA, the CDR3 is TGTGCCACATCCGATTCGACAGGGGCTAGTAAAAAACTGTTTTTT.

J is TRBJ2-7 and V is TRBV19, with 13 bases lining up with TRBD2. The CDR3 totals 15 residues. After removal of 6 bases from V and 4 bases from J, the junction contained 6 bases not matched to a gene. Per germline, CDR1 LNHDA and CDR2 SQIVND (reference sequence). CDR3 coding DNA: TGTGCCAGTAGCCGGGGGACTAGCGGGACGTACGAGCAGTACTTC. The encoded protein is CASSRGTSGTYEQYF.

This clone was seen only once. The chain employs TRBV7-9 and TRBJ2-5; 11 nucleotides agree with TRBD2. The junction had 7 bases not matched to a gene; V was cut back by 5 bases and J by 2 bases. The CDR3 length is 16 residues. Germline V gene sequence: CDR1 SEHNR, CDR2 FQNEAQ (reference sequence). The CDR3 region has the DNA TGTGCCAGCAGCCGCGGGACTAGCGGTTTTCAAGAGACCCAGTACTTC. Translated: CASSRGTSGFQETQYF.

This clone was picked up one time. V is TRBV30 and J is TRBJ1-4; 7 nucleotides align to TRBD1. V lost 0 bases and J lost 2; bases outside the gene matches: 6. This CDR3 has 16 residues. Germline V gene data show CDR1 as GTSNPN and CDR2 as SVGIG (reference sequence). CDR3 protein: CAWSVPRRGTNEKLFF. The CDR3 region has the DNA TGTGCCTGGAGTGTACCCCGCAGGGGGACTAATGAAAAACTGTTTTTT.

The rearrangement joins TRBV28 to TRBJ2-1; possibly TRBD1 for D (6 bases). The CDR3 loop spans 13 amino acids. Deletions cut 6 bases from V and 4 bases from J, with 10 bases between. CDR1 is MDHEN, CDR2 SYDVKM, per germline. The DNA for the CDR3 is TGTGCCAGCAGACTGGACAGTTACAATGAGCAGTTCTTC. Translating gives CASRLDSYNEQFF.

The chain is built from TRBV7-2 and TRBJ1-3; 7 bases are a match to TRBD1. There are 17 residues in the CDR3. Germline V CDR1 and CDR2: SGHTA, FQGNSA. V was clipped by 1 base and J by 0 bases; unmatched bases: 6. CDR3 coding DNA: TGTGCCAGCAGCTTAGTAGGGACAGCCGACTCTGGAAACACCATATATTTT. Encoded protein: CASSLVGTADSGNTIYF. Full variable domain (outside the CDR3, taken from reference TRBV7-2 and TRBJ1-3): GAGVSQSPSNKVTEKGKDVELRCDPISGHTALYWYRQSLGQGLEFLIYFQGNSAPDKSGLPSDRFSAERTGGSVSTLTIQRTQQEDSAVYLCASSLVGTADSGNTIYFGEGSWLTVV.

The V and J genes are TRBV27 and TRBJ1-1, with TRBD1 as a possible D gene (6 bases). The germline gives CDR1 MNHEY, CDR2 SMNVEV (reference sequence). Trimming pared 2 bases from V and 2 bases from J, leaving 12 bases between. The CDR3 is made up of 15 amino acids. CDR3 amino acids: CASSLKGDINTEAFF. The CDR3 bases are TGTGCCAGCAGTTTAAAGGGGGATATCAACACTGAAGCTTTCTTT.

The chain links TRBV28 to TRBJ2-4; tentative D call: TRBD2 (6 bases). The CDR3 is 14 amino acids. Trimming removed 7 bases from V and 0 bases from J, with 10 bases in between. The germline CDR1 and CDR2 sequences are MDHEN and SYDVKM. This CDR3 is CASNGGVAKNIQYF. The CDR3 nucleotides read TGTGCCAGCAATGGCGGGGTAGCCAAAAACATTCAGTACTTC.

The rearrangement joins TRBV19 to TRBJ2-1; unclear D gene. Germline values: CDR1 LNHDA, CDR2 SQIVND (reference sequence). The V gene lost 7 bases and the J gene lost 0 bases, with 10 bases spanning the gap. This CDR3 contains 14 residues. The CDR3 loop is CASTRRSSYNEQFF. In DNA form, the CDR3 reads TGTGCCAGTACCAGAAGGAGCTCCTACAATGAGCAGTTCTTC.

The rearrangement links TRBV28 to TRBJ1-1; the D is unclear. V lost 3 bases and J lost 0, with 5 bases in between. CDR1 is MDHEN and CDR2 is SYDVKM in the germline V gene. This CDR3 contains 13 residues. The chain's CDR3 is CASSLAMNTEAFF. The CDR3 DNA follows: TGTGCCAGCAGTTTGGCCATGAACACTGAAGCTTTCTTT.

The J gene is TRBJ1-4, the V gene TRBV7-2; 12 bases line up with TRBD1. The V gene end was trimmed by 5 bases and the J gene end by 4 bases; junction bases not matched to a gene: 5. From germline, CDR1 is SGHTA and CDR2 FQGNSA. This CDR3 is built from 16 residues. CDR3 region: CASSRDRGPGNEKLFF. The CDR3 region has the DNA TGTGCCAGCAGCCGGGACAGGGGGCCCGGTAATGAAAAACTGTTTTTT.

V gene TRBV24-1 combines with J gene TRBJ1-2; D gene uncertain. CDR1 and CDR2 (germline): KGHDR, SFDVKD. CDR3 length: 12 amino acids. V lost 4 bases and J 8 bases, leaving 10 bases between the germline ends. CDR3 in DNA: TGTGCCACCAGTGAATACTACGGAGGCTACACCTTC. Amino acids: CATSEYYGGYTF.

V is TRBV4-3 and J is TRBJ1-5, with TRBD1 matching over 7 bases. The junction had 3 bases not matched to a gene; V was cut back by 3 bases and J by 4 bases. Looked up from germline, CDR1 is LGHNA and CDR2 is YSLEER. The CDR3 runs 14 residues. The CDR3 spells CASSQTGSNQPQHF. The CDR3 DNA reads as TGCGCCAGCAGCCAGACAGGGTCAAATCAGCCCCAGCATTTT.

The V call is TRBV5-1, the J call TRBJ1-1; no definite D call. Deletions cut 3 bases from V and 0 bases from J, with 12 bases between. The germline V gene has CDR1 SGHRS and CDR2 YFSETQ. The CDR3 has 15 residues. CDR3 sequence: CASSYGNLMNTEAFF. DNA of the CDR3: TGCGCCAGCAGCTACGGGAATCTTATGAACACTGAAGCTTTCTTT.

J is TRBJ1-4 and V is TRBV5-6, with 7 bases fitting TRBD1. This CDR3 has 14 amino acids. CDR1 and CDR2 from the germline V gene are SGHDT and YYEEEE. The junction had 8 bases not matched to a gene; V was cut back by 7 bases and J by 5 bases. The CDR3 region is CASEQTGINEKLFF. CDR3 DNA: TGTGCCAGCGAACAGACAGGGATCAATGAAAAACTGTTTTTT.

The rearrangement joins TRBV27 to TRBJ1-4; D is undetermined. Germline V gene sequence: CDR1 MNHEY, CDR2 SMNVEV (reference sequence). Trimming pared 2 bases from V and 0 bases from J, leaving 7 bases between. The CDR3 loop spans 15 amino acids. This CDR3 is CASSLVGATNEKLFF. The CDR3 coding sequence is TGTGCCAGCAGTTTAGTCGGGGCAACTAATGAAAAACTGTTTTTT.

This clone occurred once. The chain carries TRBV5-1 and TRBJ2-7; TRBD1 matches at 7 bases. The germline gives CDR1 SGHRS, CDR2 YFSETQ. The CDR3 is made up of 13 amino acids. J gave up 4 bases and V 4 bases, and 5 bases lay outside the gene matches. The CDR3 sequence is CASSEGTAYEQYF. The DNA of the CDR3 is TGCGCCAGCAGCGAGGGGACAGCGTACGAGCAGTACTTC.

This clone has only one observation. The chain couples TRBV11-2 to TRBJ2-3, with TRBD2 matching 10 bases. Trimming removed 5 bases from V and 3 bases from J; junction bases left unmatched: 11. The CDR3 sequence is 17 residues long. Germline V gives CDR1 SGHAT, CDR2 FQNNGV. The CDR3 DNA reads TGTGCCAGCAGCCCGTGGACTAGCGGAAAGAGTACAGATACGCAGTATTTT. This codes for CASSPWTSGKSTDTQYF. The whole variable domain, filled in from reference TRBV11-2 and TRBJ2-3, reads EAGVAQSPRYKIIEKRQSVAFWCNPISGHATLYWYQQILGQGPKLLIQFQNNGVVDDSQLPKDRFSAERLKGVDSTLKIQPAKLEDSAVYLCASSPWTSGKSTDTQYFGPGTRLTVL.

In this sample, this clone turned up once. V is TRBV7-9 and J is TRBJ2-5, with TRBD1 matching 11 bases. Per germline, CDR1 SEHNR and CDR2 FQNEAQ (reference sequence). This CDR3 has 15 residues. The trim removed 5 bases at V and 6 bases at J, leaving 8 bases unmatched. CDR3 nucleotides: TGTGCCAGCAGCGCCCCAGGGACAGGGGGAAAGACCCAGTACTTC. Translation gives CASSAPGTGGKTQYF.

This chain links TRBV19 with TRBJ2-1; 10 nucleotides align to TRBD2. V dropped 5 bases and J dropped 6; count of bases not matched to a gene: 4. The CDR3 covers 14 residues. From germline, CDR1 is LNHDA and CDR2 SQIVND (reference sequence). CDR3 in DNA: TGTGCCAGTAGTCAGCGGGAGGGCCTCAATGAGCAGTTCTTC. Amino acid sequence: CASSQREGLNEQFF.

The CDR3 protein is CASMSSGSSYEQYF. In nucleotides, the CDR3 is TGCGCCAGCATGAGTAGCGGGAGCTCCTACGAGCAGTACTTC. V usage is TRBV10-2 and J usage is TRBJ2-7, with 9 bases identical to TRBD2. The germline CDR1 and CDR2 sequences are WSHSY and SAAADI. The J segment lost 0 bases and the V segment lost 7 bases, leaving 4 bases of the junction unmatched. The length of the CDR3 is 14 residues.

The CDR3 reads CASSPGLGNTGELFF. As DNA, the CDR3 is TGTGCCAGCAGCCCGGGACTAGGTAACACCGGGGAGCTGTTTTTT. V is TRBV3-1 (or the pseudogene TRBV3-2) and J is TRBJ2-2, with 8 nucleotides matching TRBD2. CDR3 length equals 15 residues. After removal of 4 bases from V and 2 bases from J, the junction contained 3 bases not matched to a gene. CDR1 and CDR2 (germline): LGHDT, YNNKEL (reference sequence).

This clone was picked up one time. This chain uses TRBV29-1 with TRBJ2-1; 8 nucleotides match TRBD1. V was clipped by 0 bases and J by 8 bases; unmatched bases: 9. This CDR3 comprises 15 residues. Germline V gene sequence: CDR1 SQVTM, CDR2 ANQGSEA. DNA of the CDR3: TGCAGCGTTGAAGATCCCCAGGGGGCTAGAGATGAGCAGTTCTTC. It codes for CSVEDPQGARDEQFF.

The V gene is TRBV15, the J gene TRBJ2-3, with D tentatively TRBD2 (7 bases). The CDR3 runs 15 residues. The V gene's germline CDR1 is LNHNV and CDR2 YYDKDF (reference sequence). The germline V and J ends were trimmed by 7 bases and 4 bases, with 18 bases remaining between them. As DNA, the CDR3 is TGTGCCACCATCTCCCGGGGGGCCGTAGCAGATACGCAGTATTTT. It is translated as CATISRGAVADTQYF.

The chain links TRBV6-2 or TRBV6-3 to TRBJ1-5; 8 nucleotides line up with TRBD1. V was pared by 5 bases and J by 0 bases, with 3 bases of the junction left unmatched. The CDR3 length is 15 residues. CDR1 and CDR2 (germline): MNHEY, SVGEGT. The chain's CDR3 is CASSARGRSNQPQHF. The CDR3, as DNA: TGTGCCAGCAGTGCCAGGGGGCGTAGCAATCAGCCCCAGCATTTT.